These 8 T cell receptor beta chains originate from one sample sequenced in a study of early T cells in non-severe SARS-CoV-2 infection. One entry per CDR3 protein results from TCRdb running MiXCR on the 5' RACE reads. The sample shows fewer than 120,000 distinct CDR3 sequences, around 12% of them seen only once. The sample consisted of whole blood, taken at baseline. Receptors were obtained from an adult who was a healthcare worker with PCR-confirmed SARS-CoV-2 infection or an uninfected control (not recorded which).

This chain links TRBV10-3 with TRBJ2-7, with D tentatively TRBD2 (5 bases). The germline V gene encodes CDR1 ENHRY and CDR2 SYGVKD. Trimming left V 10 bases short and J 5 bases short, with 21 bases between. The CDR3 runs 14 residues. The CDR3 sequence is CATAKLDSSHEQYF. For the CDR3, the DNA is TGTGCCACTGCAAAACTAGACTCGTCCCACGAGCAGTACTTC.

J is TRBJ1-2 and V is TRBV18; no clear D. Germline lookup yields CDR1 KGHSH and CDR2 LQKENI. Trimming shortened V by 4 bases and J by 3 bases, and 15 bases separated the two germline ends. This CDR3 region has 15 residues. The CDR3, as DNA: TGTGCCAGCTCACAAACCGCTAACAAGGACTATGGCTACACCTTC. This gives the protein CASSQTANKDYGYTF.

This clonotype has a handful of counts. This chain links TRBV24-1 with TRBJ2-6; a weak D match, TRBD2 (5 bases). CDR3 size: 17 residues. V was cut by 2 bases and J by 4 bases, with 14 bases left in between. The germline V gene encodes CDR1 KGHDR and CDR2 SFDVKD. DNA for the CDR3: TGTGCCACCAGTGATTCCCTAGGAGGCACGGGGGCCAACGTCCTGACTTTC. Amino acid sequence: CATSDSLGGTGANVLTF.

The chain combines TRBV29-1 with TRBJ1-1, with D perhaps TRBD1 (5 bases). Per the germline V gene, CDR1 is SQVTM and CDR2 is ANQGSEA. CDR3 length: 14 amino acids. V was clipped by 7 bases and J by 0 bases, with 15 bases between them. As DNA, the CDR3 is TGCAGCGCACCTACCCCGGGGCTGAACACTGAAGCTTTCTTT. Translation gives CSAPTPGLNTEAFF.

V usage is TRBV27 and J usage is TRBJ1-2; a possible D gene is TRBD1 (5 bases). Germline V lookup: CDR1 MNHEY, CDR2 SMNVEV (reference sequence). The CDR3 totals 11 residues. V lost 9 bases, J lost 5 bases, and 10 bases lay in between. The CDR3 bases are TGTGCCAGTGGGGACTATTATGGCTACACCTTC. Protein product: CASGDYYGYTF.

Only a few counts were recorded for this clonotype. The CDR3 DNA reads TGCGCCAGCAGCTTGAGGGGCAATGGCTACACCTTC. It codes for CASSLRGNGYTF. The V and J genes are TRBV5-1 and TRBJ1-2; tentatively, D is TRBD1 (5 bases). Germline-derived CDR1 and CDR2 are SGHRS and YFSETQ. V was cut by 1 base and J by 6 bases, with 7 bases left in between. The CDR3 covers 12 residues.

The rearrangement joins TRBV2 to TRBJ2-7; D might be TRBD2 (5 bases). The germline gives CDR1 SNHLY, CDR2 FYNNEI. There are 12 residues in the CDR3. V was clipped by 2 bases and J by 5 bases, with 7 bases between them. CDR3 nucleotide sequence: TGTGCCAGCAGTGAACGGGATGACGAGCAGTACTTC. It codes for CASSERDDEQYF.

This clonotype was seen at least ten times. This chain links TRBV20-1 with TRBJ1-1; 8 bases line up with TRBD1. CDR1 and CDR2 from the germline V gene are DFQATT and SNEGSKA (reference sequence). The V gene end was trimmed by 0 bases and the J gene end by 0 bases; junction bases not matched to a gene: 9. The CDR3 has 17 amino acids. CDR3 in amino acids: CSARDSQGAIMNTEAFF. The CDR3, as DNA: TGCAGTGCTAGAGATTCTCAGGGGGCCATAATGAACACTGAAGCTTTCTTT.